Listed here are 15 T cell receptor beta chains from one sample, sequenced in a study of technical replicates of blood from a few donors. Profiled with immunoSEQ multiplex PCR; TCRdb holds only in-frame clones, not every one. This sample carries approximately 70,000 clones, approximately 90% of them seen once, and the ten largest clones take under 0.45%. Input material: T cells isolated from PBMCs. The receptors shown here come from a human donor in good health.

The V call is TRBV29-1, the J call TRBJ1-2, with no clear D. The germline gives CDR1 SQVTM, CDR2 ANQGSEA. The germline V and J ends were trimmed by 7 bases and 6 bases, with 30 bases remaining between them. There are 17 residues in the CDR3. The CDR3 DNA follows: TGCAGCGCAGTACGGCGTGGAGACCTTTCTCTATCGGATGGCTACACCTTC. Translation: CSAVRRGDLSLSDGYTF.

V gene TRBV5-1 combines with J gene TRBJ2-5, with a possible D match to TRBD2 (5 bases). This CDR3 spans 15 amino acids. Germline V lookup: CDR1 SGHRS, CDR2 YFSETQ. Trimming shortened V by 4 bases and J by 1 base, and 14 bases separated the two germline ends. The CDR3 DNA is TGCGCCAGCAGCCCGGAGGCCAGAATCCAAGAGACCCAGTACTTC. This sequence encodes CASSPEARIQETQYF.

V usage is TRBV27 and J usage is TRBJ1-5; D gene ambiguous. V lost 3 bases and J 3 bases, leaving 9 bases between the germline ends. CDR1 is MNHEY, CDR2 SMNVEV, per germline (reference sequence). The CDR3 sequence is 14 residues long. CDR3 amino acids: CASSFPRDNQPQHF. The CDR3 nucleotides are TGTGCCAGCAGTTTCCCGAGGGACAATCAGCCCCAGCATTTT.

The chain links TRBV27 to TRBJ2-1; no definite D call. The CDR3 covers 13 residues. Germline V lookup: CDR1 MNHEY, CDR2 SMNVEV (reference sequence). Between the trimmed V and J ends, which lost 6 bases and 5 bases, there was a span of 11 bases. In DNA, the CDR3 is TGTGCCAGCAGGACTCCAAACAACAATGAGCAGTTCTTC. As protein: CASRTPNNNEQFF.

This chain uses TRBV19 with TRBJ2-1; 11 bases match TRBD2. The V gene end was trimmed by 3 bases and the J gene end by 4 bases; junction bases not matched to a gene: 5. This CDR3 is 16 amino acids long. CDR1 is LNHDA and CDR2 is SQIVND in the germline V gene (reference sequence). The CDR3 protein is CASSIRTSGSYNEQFF. The CDR3 nucleotides read TGTGCCAGTAGTATTCGTACTAGCGGGAGTTACAATGAGCAGTTCTTC.

The chain has TRBV5-6 and TRBJ2-7; D gene uncertain. CDR3 size: 11 residues. Germline lookup yields CDR1 SGHDT and CDR2 YYEEEE. V lost 0 bases to trimming and J lost 6 bases, with 4 bases between them. Here the CDR3 reads CASSLVSEQYF. CDR3 coding DNA: TGTGCCAGCAGCTTGGTGAGCGAGCAGTACTTC. Looking up the rest from reference TRBV5-6 and TRBJ2-7 gives the full variable domain: DAGVTQSPTHLIKTRGQQVTLRCSPKSGHDTVSWYQQALGQGPQFIFQYYEEEERQRGNFPDRFSGHQFPNYSSELNVNALLLGDSALYLCASSLVSEQYFGPGTRLTVT.

The chain recombines TRBV15 with TRBJ1-3; no clear D. The germline CDR1 and CDR2 sequences are LNHNV and YYDKDF (reference sequence). This CDR3 contains 13 residues. Trimming cost V 4 bases and J 4 bases, with 8 bases left between them. CDR3 loop: CATSIPEGNTIYF. In DNA form, the CDR3 reads TGTGCCACCAGCATCCCCGAGGGAAACACCATATATTTT.

The gene calls are TRBV4-1 and TRBJ2-5; D perhaps matches TRBD2 (5 bases). V gave up 2 bases and J gave up 3 bases, with 13 bases separating them. The germline CDR1 and CDR2 sequences are MGHRA and YSYEKL. The CDR3 length is 15 residues. This CDR3 is CASSQPPGLKETQYF. DNA of the CDR3: TGCGCCAGCAGCCAACCCCCGGGGTTAAAAGAGACCCAGTACTTC.

The chain couples TRBV5-6 to TRBJ1-1; D unclear. Germline-derived CDR1 and CDR2 are SGHDT and YYEEEE. The CDR3 length is 12 residues. Trimming removed 4 bases at V and 10 bases at J, with 14 bases between. CDR3: CASSRKERGAFF. The CDR3 nucleotides are TGTGCCAGCAGCCGAAAGGAAAGAGGAGCTTTCTTT. Full variable domain (missing parts from reference TRBV5-6 and TRBJ1-1): DAGVTQSPTHLIKTRGQQVTLRCSPKSGHDTVSWYQQALGQGPQFIFQYYEEEERQRGNFPDRFSGHQFPNYSSELNVNALLLGDSALYLCASSRKERGAFFGQGTRLTVV.

This CDR3 is CASSQEAGNGYTF. The CDR3 DNA is TGCGCCAGCAGCCAAGAGGCGGGGAACGGCTACACCTTC. J is TRBJ1-2 and V is TRBV4-1; D is uncertain. V was clipped by 0 bases and J by 8 bases, with 10 bases between them. The CDR3 consists of 13 residues. The germline V gene encodes CDR1 MGHRA and CDR2 YSYEKL.

This clone occurred once. V is TRBV4-3 and J is TRBJ1-2, with 8 bases matching TRBD1. Germline V gives CDR1 LGHNA, CDR2 YSLEER. The CDR3 spans 15 residues. The junction had 3 bases not matched to a gene; V was cut back by 2 bases and J by 1 base. The CDR3 DNA reads as TGCGCCAGCAGCCAACCCGGACAGGGTAACTATGGCTACACCTTC. Amino acid sequence: CASSQPGQGNYGYTF.

J is TRBJ1-2 and V is TRBV27, with a possible D match to TRBD1 (6 bases). The germline CDR1 and CDR2 sequences are MNHEY and SMNVEV (reference sequence). CDR3 length: 14 amino acids. V was shortened by 1 base and J by 6 bases, with 12 bases between the two germline ends. CDR3 DNA: TGTGCCAGCAGTTTATTCCCAGGGGCCCATGGCTACACCTTC. This encodes CASSLFPGAHGYTF.

V usage is TRBV9 and J usage is TRBJ1-1, with TRBD1 as a possible D gene (5 bases). V was trimmed by 5 bases and J by 4 bases, leaving 15 bases between them. Germline CDR1 is SGDLS and CDR2 is YYNGEE. The CDR3 runs to 14 residues. In DNA form, the CDR3 reads TGTGCCAGCAGTGACAATCGGGGGTCCACTGAAGCTTTCTTT. This codes for CASSDNRGSTEAFF.

The J gene is TRBJ1-2, the V gene TRBV29-1, with a possible D match to TRBD1 (6 bases). V lost 7 bases, J lost 3 bases, and 33 bases lay in between. In germline, CDR1 is SQVTM, CDR2 ANQGSEA. The CDR3 has 19 residues. CDR3 DNA sequence: TGCAGCGCCTCAGGAGTACCTCAAGAACAGAGGGGGTTCGACTATGGCTACACCTTC. Protein: CSASGVPQEQRGFDYGYTF.

The V and J genes are TRBV7-3 and TRBJ2-1, with 7 bases lining up with TRBD1. The junction had 10 bases not matched to a gene; V was cut back by 4 bases and J by 7 bases. The CDR3 has 15 amino acids. CDR1 is SGHTA and CDR2 is FQGTGA in the germline V gene. CDR3 sequence (DNA): TGTGCCAGCAGCTCCGGGACAGATTTTCCGAATGAGCAGTTCTTC. The encoded protein is CASSSGTDFPNEQFF. Full variable domain (remainder filled in from reference TRBV7-3 and TRBJ2-1): GAGVSQTPSNKVTEKGKYVELRCDPISGHTALYWYRQSLGQGPEFLIYFQGTGAADDSGLPNDRFFAVRPEGSVSTLKIQRTERGDSAVYLCASSSGTDFPNEQFFGPGTRLTVL.